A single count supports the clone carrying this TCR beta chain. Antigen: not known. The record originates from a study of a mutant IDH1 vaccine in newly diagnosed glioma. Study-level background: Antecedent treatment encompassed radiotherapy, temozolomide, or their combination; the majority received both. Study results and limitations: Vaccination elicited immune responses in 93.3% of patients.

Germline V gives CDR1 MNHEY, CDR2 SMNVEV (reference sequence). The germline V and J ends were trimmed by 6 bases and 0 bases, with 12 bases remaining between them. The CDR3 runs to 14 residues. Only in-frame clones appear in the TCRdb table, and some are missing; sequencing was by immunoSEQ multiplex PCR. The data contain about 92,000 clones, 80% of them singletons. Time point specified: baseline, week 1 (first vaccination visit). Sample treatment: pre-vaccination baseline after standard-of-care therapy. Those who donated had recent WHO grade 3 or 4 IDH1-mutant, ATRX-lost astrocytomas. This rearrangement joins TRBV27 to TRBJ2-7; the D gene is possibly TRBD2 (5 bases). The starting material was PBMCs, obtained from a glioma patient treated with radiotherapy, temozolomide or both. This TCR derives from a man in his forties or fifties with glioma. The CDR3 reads CASSLTRFSYEQYF. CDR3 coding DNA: TGTGCCAGCAGCCTCACTAGGTTCTCCTACGAGCAGTACTTC.